The T cell receptor (beta chain) under discussion was sequenced for a study of OX40 agonist ivuxolimab in advanced cancers. Regarding the study as a whole: Normalized T-cell clonal expansion was also low in a subset of nonresponders. At 0.1 to 3.0 mg/kg, clonal expansion of CD4+ and CD8+ blood T cells had occurred by week 6.

Patients with a history of autoimmune disease or on systemic immunosuppression were excluded. With regard to this clone: Its antigen is not identified.

Profiling relied on immunoSEQ multiplex PCR, and the TCRdb table lists in-frame clones only, not all of them. The table includes tens of thousands of clones, about 82% detected once. Material: CD4+ or CD8+ T cells sorted from blood, obtained in a trial of the OX40 agonist ivuxolimab. The clonotype comes from an adult with an advanced solid tumor such as melanoma, head and neck, liver or kidney cancer.

The CDR3, as DNA: TGCAGCGTTGAGCTCTCCGGGTTCTTTGAGGGCACTGAAGCTTTCTTT. Translating gives CSVELSGFFEGTEAFF. This chain uses TRBV29-1 with TRBJ1-1; D uncertain. The CDR3 totals 16 residues. Germline V gives CDR1 SQVTM, CDR2 ANQGSEA. The V end was cut by 3 bases, the J end by 4 bases, with 21 bases between. The complete variable domain, with remaining parts taken from reference TRBV29-1 and TRBJ1-1, reads SAVISQKPSRDICQRGTSLTIQCQVDSQVTMMFWYRQQPGQSLTLIATANQGSEATYESGFVIDKFPISRPNLTFSTLTVSNMSPEDSSIYLCSVELSGFFEGTEAFFGQGTRLTVV.